This is a list of T cell receptor beta chains from one sample in a study of shared clonotypes between healthy human individuals. Data came from immunoSEQ multiplex PCR; TCRdb stores just in-frame clones and leaves some out. The sample records some 2,400,000 clones, 95% being singletons. The specimen was naive CD4+ T cells sorted from blood. These TCRs come from a man between 18 and 29 years old in good health. Each CDR3 is given with its conserved first and last residue. The D gene is left open where the match is weak. Clone size is given for some rows only: seen once, a few or many times, or a class if the clone is expanded.

abundance	v_gene	j_gene	d_gene	CDR3nt	CDR3aa
.	TRBV6-6	TRBJ2-7	.	TGTGCCAGCAGTCTAGCGAGGACAGGCTCCGGCGAGCAGTACTTC	CASSLARTGSGEQYF
.	TRBV2	TRBJ2-1	.	TGTGCCAGCAGTGTGGGTAGCTCCTACAATGAGCAGTTCTTC	CASSVGSSYNEQFF
.	TRBV7-2	TRBJ2-7	TRBD1	TGTGCCAGCAGCTCACCCGGGACAGGGGCCTACGAGCAGTACTTC	CASSSPGTGAYEQYF
.	TRBV9	TRBJ2-3	.	TGTGCCAGCAGCGTAGGGTGGGGACCTTTCACAGATACGCAGTATTTT	CASSVGWGPFTDTQYF
once	TRBV28	TRBJ1-2	TRBD1	TGTGCCAGCCGAGGACAGGGGGCTGTAGGCTACACCTTC	CASRGQGAVGYTF
.	TRBV14	TRBJ1-2	TRBD1	TGTGCCAGCAGCCAGGACAGGGCCTATGGCTACACCTTC	CASSQDRAYGYTF
.	TRBV18	TRBJ2-7	.	TGTGCCAGCTCATCACCGACCAGTTTCGGAGGCTACGAGCAGTACTTC	CASSSPTSFGGYEQYF
.	TRBV27	TRBJ2-7	TRBD1	TGTGCCAGCAGTTACCAGGGACAGGGAATGGAGCAGTACTTC	CASSYQGQGMEQYF
.	TRBV28	TRBJ2-2	.	TGTGCCAGCAGTTTACAGCGGGTTGGCACCGGGGAGCTGTTTTTT	CASSLQRVGTGELFF
few	TRBV25-1	TRBJ2-7	TRBD2	TGTGCCAGCAGTGAGGGGAGGGACCCCTACGAGCAGTACTTC	CASSEGRDPYEQYF
.	TRBV4-1	TRBJ2-2	TRBD2	TGCGCCAGCAGCCCAGGGAAACTAGCGGGGGGCCCGAACACCGGGGAGCTGTTTTTT	CASSPGKLAGGPNTGELFF